The sequence of this T cell receptor (beta chain) was determined in a study of human T cells and chemical hapten exposure (dated by TCRdb to about 2021). In the study overall: For sensitization, 2% DPC in acetone was applied to a 2 cm by 2 cm area of upper inner arm skin. Throughout the study period of around 24 weeks, patients also received therapeutic DPC doses to the scalp every week. Patch testing was done on the upper back using Finn chambers containing 0.01% DPC, and results were scored after 6 days according to International Contact Dermatitis Research Group standards. The mostly female patient cohort included alopecia areata with under or over 50% scalp involvement, alopecia totalis and alopecia universalis. The libraries were sequenced as a pool, and the TCR yield per sample differed mostly because of small variations in library volumes within the pool. Peripheral blood TCR repertoire changes were tracked in vivo in alopecia patients during primary and secondary sensitization to the hapten diphenylcyclopropenone (DPC). Blood samples were taken from patients before sensitization (week 0) and then at 2, 6 and about 24 weeks after DPC sensitization. For TCR sequencing, blood came from 25 to 35 alopecia patients at anywhere from one to four time points (pre-sensitization, 2, 6 and 24 weeks).

Paper-wide results and their limitations: Repeated subsampling changed both the strength of the expansion versus patch-test correlation and the threshold at which the correlation became significant. A positive correlation was found between the number of PT1 expanded TCRs and patch test score, with significance reached at thresholds 8, 16 and 32 but not 4. The number of TCRs above 1 in 1000 frequency did not change with DPC sensitization; there was no evidence of global repertoire structure alterations. Because every patient had alopecia, a presumed autoimmune disease, the patients' immune response might differ from that of healthy individuals. Compared with pre-sensitization or healthy control sets, expanded TCRs formed significantly more large CDR3 similarity clusters, which is consistent with antigen-driven responses.

Turning to this clonotype: Its antigen target is currently unknown. Qualities for individual bases were not recorded, and no much larger clone is one base off.

The intended sense of this specimen's time point label: patch test 3, about 24 weeks after DPC sensitization. The treatment or condition label corresponds to: therapeutic diphenylcyclopropenone sensitization with weekly scalp DPC. At each patch-test visit, blood was drawn before the patch test was applied. Patients were considered eligible if aged 18 to 70, diagnosed with alopecia and deemed suitable for DPC therapy, and patients were excluded if pregnant. Total RNA was isolated from unfractionated whole blood collected in Tempus Blood RNA tubes. Libraries were made using RACE. Sequencer: NextSeq 500. During library preparation, unique molecular identifiers were attached to individual cDNA molecules so that TCRs could be counted quantitatively and reproducibly. For every blood RNA sample, sequencing covered both the TCR alpha and TCR beta chains. Per the original workflow: A median of roughly 99,000 TCRs per sample was observed, with a range of about 23,224 to 750,000. V, J and CDR3 annotation of the TCR reads was performed with the Decombinator software suite. For the PS versus PT1 abundance plots, all samples were subsampled to the same number of TCRs (28,000). TCRs were defined as expanded if absent before sensitization and observed at least eight times at the 2-week time point. The public reads were reprocessed in TCRdb via fastp at Q25 and MiXCR, keeping in-frame beta chains. Duplicate CDR3 protein sequences are folded into a single record with the most common DNA and genes. V and J calls and clone size were set by TCRdb, not the authors. This sample holds roughly 97,000 distinct CDR3 sequences; less than 35% were observed only once. The ten largest clones represent under 13% of the sample.

This sequence originates from a man aged 40-49 years with alopecia areata. Some clones in this sample may be carry-over from other donors' samples. This material consisted of whole blood, taken in connection with sensitization to the hapten diphenylcyclopropenone (DPC).

The encoded CDR3 is CASSRDIEGEQFF. Here is the DNA: TGTGCCAGCAGCAGGGACATCGAGGGTGAGCAGTTCTTC. The receptor chain draws on TRBV7-2 and TRBJ2-1, with a tentative D gene TRBD1 over 6 matching bases. The CDR3 has 13 amino acids, counting the end cysteine and phenylalanine. This entry keeps only the CDR3 DNA: 39 bases, framed from base 1. As encoded in the germline V gene, CDR1 is SGHTA while CDR2 is FQGNSA. V was cut back by 5 bases and J by 9 bases, leaving a gap of 14 bases between them.